The 18 T cell receptor beta chains presented below share a single source sample, sequenced in a study of T cell repertoires in cytomegalovirus infection. Each CDR3 protein is one row after TCRdb ran MiXCR on the reads. The sample consists of about 47,000 distinct CDR3 sequences, around 21% of them appearing once. These receptors' targets are unknown. Sequencing used CD8+ T cells from cultured PBMCs, obtained from culture after CMV antigen stimulation. These receptors all stem from a human donor in good health (CMV status not recorded). Some clones in this sample may be carry-over from other donors' samples.

This chain links TRBV28 with TRBJ2-5; perhaps TRBD2 as D (5 bases). Trimming took off 4 bases at V and 0 bases at J, with 9 bases between the two ends. The length of the CDR3 is 14 residues. Germline V CDR1 and CDR2: MDHEN, SYDVKM. CDR3 DNA sequence: TGTGCCAGCAGTTCATCGGGGAACCAAGAGACCCAGTACTTC. Translation gives CASSSSGNQETQYF.

The chain couples TRBV19 to TRBJ2-7, with 9 bases fitting TRBD1. CDR3 length equals 15 residues. V lost 7 bases and J lost 2; bases outside the gene matches: 9. Per the germline V gene, CDR1 is LNHDA and CDR2 is SQIVND (reference sequence). CDR3 protein: CASTPDRGLPYEQYF. In DNA form, the CDR3 reads TGTGCCAGTACCCCGGACAGGGGCCTCCCCTACGAGCAGTACTTC.

The V call is TRBV11-3, the J call TRBJ2-7; the match to TRBD2 covers 8 bases. J lost 0 bases, V lost 5 bases, and 6 bases had no gene match. The CDR3 loop spans 15 amino acids. Germline values: CDR1 SGHNT, CDR2 YENEEA. This chain's CDR3 is CASSPGRGTSYEQYF. The CDR3 region has the DNA TGTGCCAGCAGCCCCGGGAGGGGAACCTCCTACGAGCAGTACTTC.

V usage is TRBV19 and J usage is TRBJ2-3; 8 bases fit TRBD2. V was pared by 3 bases and J by 6 bases, with 14 bases of the junction left unmatched. The CDR3 contains 17 residues. CDR1 is LNHDA, CDR2 SQIVND, per germline (reference sequence). CDR3 sequence reads: CASSITVAGTLRDTQYF. CDR3 DNA sequence: TGTGCCAGTAGTATTACGGTAGCGGGAACTTTGAGGGATACGCAGTATTTT.

This sequence joins TRBV29-1 and TRBJ2-4; D is uncertain. CDR1 is SQVTM and CDR2 is ANQGSEA in the germline V gene. This CDR3 contains 12 residues. Trimming cost V 4 bases and J 4 bases, with 8 bases left between them. The CDR3 coding sequence is TGCAGCGTTGTAGGAGCAAAAAACATTCAGTACTTC. Encoded protein: CSVVGAKNIQYF.

This clonotype appeared a few times. This chain links TRBV4-3 with TRBJ2-7; D may be TRBD1 or TRBD2 (5 bases each). Trimming pared 0 bases from V and 2 bases from J, leaving 11 bases between. Germline lookup yields CDR1 LGHNA and CDR2 YSLEER. This CDR3 has 15 amino acids. The CDR3: CASSQDRGATYEQYF. CDR3 DNA: TGCGCCAGCAGCCAAGATAGAGGGGCCACCTACGAGCAGTACTTC.

V is TRBV3-1 and J is TRBJ2-3; tentative D call: TRBD2 (6 bases). Trimming left V 0 bases short and J 3 bases short, with 16 bases between. Germline CDR1 reads LGHDT; CDR2 reads YNNKEL (reference sequence). CDR3 length: 17 residues. CDR3 nucleotide sequence: TGTGCCAGCAGCCAAGAGGCCTTTGGACTACCTACAGATACGCAGTATTTT. This translates into CASSQEAFGLPTDTQYF.

This clonotype was counted only a few times. The V call is TRBV15, the J call TRBJ1-5; TRBD1 matches 7 bases. This CDR3 has 11 residues. The ends lost 3 bases at V and 13 bases at J; junction bases unmatched: 3. Germline-derived CDR1 and CDR2 are LNHNV and YYDKDF (reference sequence). This CDR3 is CATSSGTVQHF. DNA of the CDR3: TGTGCCACCAGCAGCGGGACAGTACAGCATTTT.

This clonotype has just a few counts. The CDR3 sequence: CASSVAGDYEQYF. The CDR3 nucleotides read TGTGCCAGCAGCGTGGCGGGGGACTACGAGCAGTACTTC. The V and J genes are TRBV28 and TRBJ2-7; 7 bases match TRBD2. J was trimmed by 3 bases and V by 6 bases; bases with no gene match: 5. Germline V lookup: CDR1 MDHEN, CDR2 SYDVKM. The CDR3 has 13 residues.

Ten or more counts support this clonotype. The chain is built from TRBV7-9 and TRBJ2-7; tentative D call: TRBD1 (5 bases). CDR3 length equals 15 residues. Germline V gene lookup returns CDR1 SEHNR and CDR2 FQNEAQ (reference sequence). With 4 bases removed from V and 2 bases from J, the gap between germline ends came to 15 bases. The CDR3 is CASSSPKGPAYEQYF. The CDR3 DNA reads TGTGCCAGCAGCTCACCCAAGGGGCCCGCCTACGAGCAGTACTTC.

This clonotype was counted only a few times. The CDR3 nucleotides are TGCGCCAGCAGCTCGACCGGGACTGGGGCGGCCCAGTACTTC. It specifies CASSSTGTGAAQYF. The chain combines TRBV5-1 with TRBJ2-5; D is possibly TRBD2 (6 bases). Trimming cost V 3 bases and J 9 bases, with 18 bases left between them. The CDR3 contains 14 residues. In germline, CDR1 is SGHRS, CDR2 YFSETQ.

The chain couples TRBV6-2 or TRBV6-3 to TRBJ2-1; 10 bases are shared with TRBD2. Germline trimming cut 7 bases from V and 12 bases from J; bases unmatched to any gene: 15. Germline V gene data show CDR1 as MNHEY and CDR2 as SVGEGT. CDR3 length: 15 amino acids. The CDR3 DNA is TGTGCCAGCACCCCAGGGACTAGCGCAAACAATTTGCAGTTCTTC. Protein: CASTPGTSANNLQFF.

In its sample, this clonotype was seen a few times. The chain is built from TRBV12-3 or TRBV12-4 and TRBJ1-2; perhaps TRBD1 as D (5 bases). CDR3 length equals 13 residues. Trimming left V 5 bases short and J 8 bases short, with 15 bases between. The CDR3 region is CASSETGGSGYTF. The CDR3 DNA is TGTGCCAGCAGTGAGACGGGGGGTTCGGGCTACACCTTC.

The V gene is TRBV18, the J gene TRBJ2-5; TRBD1 agrees at 8 bases. This CDR3 spans 15 amino acids. V was clipped by 5 bases and J by 5 bases; unmatched bases: 10. CDR1 is KGHSH, CDR2 LQKENI, per germline. The CDR3 coding sequence is TGTGCCAGCTCATCCGACGGGACAGGTGGGGAGACCCAGTACTTC. It is translated as CASSSDGTGGETQYF.

This clonotype was picked up many times. This chain connects TRBV12-3 or TRBV12-4 to TRBJ2-1; D gene unclear. Trimming cost V 7 bases and J 2 bases, with 18 bases left between them. The CDR3 runs 16 residues. The DNA of the CDR3 is TGTGCCAGCACCCCGGAGTTACGGGCTACCTACAATGAGCAGTTCTTC. It codes for CASTPELRATYNEQFF.

In its sample, this clonotype was seen many times. The chain recombines TRBV19 with TRBJ1-2; 11 bases line up with TRBD1. Losses at the gene ends were 6 bases for V and 3 bases for J; bases not matched to a gene: 0. Germline V CDR1 and CDR2: LNHDA, SQIVND (reference sequence). The CDR3 length is 13 residues. The CDR3 bases are TGTGCCAGTAGGGGACAGGGGGACTATGGCTACACCTTC. Protein product: CASRGQGDYGYTF.

Comment on this clonotype: A much larger clone differs from this one at a single base, so this may be a read error. This chain connects TRBV19 to TRBJ1-1, with D hard to call. The length of the CDR3 is 10 residues. Trimming took off 10 bases at V and 10 bases at J, with 13 bases between the two ends. Germline CDR1 and CDR2: LNHDA and SQIVND (reference sequence). CDR3 in DNA: TGTGCCACCGTAGGAGTTGGAGCTTTCTTT. Translated, it gives CATVGVGAFF.

The genes are TRBV6-4 and TRBJ1-1, with 9 bases identical to TRBD1. Unmatched junction bases numbered 19, after V lost 7 bases and J lost 7 bases. The length of the CDR3 is 17 residues. Per the germline V gene, CDR1 is MRHNA and CDR2 is SNTAGT. The CDR3 protein is CASTHDRGAAWSYEAFF. Written as DNA, the CDR3 is TGTGCCAGCACCCACGACAGGGGGGCGGCGTGGTCGTATGAAGCTTTCTTT.